This T cell receptor (beta chain) was observed in a study of T cell repertoires in cytomegalovirus infection (dated by TCRdb to about 2019). Some background on the complete study: Alongside well-studied HLA-B-restricted epitopes, the peptide stimulations were aimed at recently identified HLA-C-restricted CMV epitopes, whose presentation resists viral immunomodulation. Donor HLA type was relevant to the analysis, as public TCR beta signatures indicated carriage of CMV infection together with the matching HLA type.

The treatment or condition label, read with the paper, signifies: in vitro stimulation with specific CMV peptide epitopes to enrich CMV-specific T cells. Sequenced on an Illumina HiSeq 1500. The public reads were quality trimmed at Q25 with fastp and then assembled into clones with MiXCR by TCRdb, keeping productive beta chains. Entries are consolidated by CDR3 protein sequence, retaining the most common genes and DNA. The sample table shows around 230,000 distinct CDR3 sequences, and roughly 34% are seen once. 59% of the sample is held by the ten biggest clonotypes. Concerning this clonotype itself: This clone's antigen is unknown. No much larger clone exists at a distance of one base, and base qualities are not known.

Beyond this particular receptor, the publication reports: In the ex vivo response, HLA-C-restricted CMV-specific TCR beta clonotypes were dominant, and in two of eight donors the single most frequent clonotype came from this HLA-C-restricted group. In both this cohort and an independent cohort of 350 or so donors, the cumulative frequency of public TCR beta family members distinguished carriers of CMV infection plus the relevant HLA type.

Including cysteine and phenylalanine, the CDR3 has 17 amino acids. Here the CDR3 DNA is all that survives: 51 bases in frame from base 1. The germline V gene specifies MNHGY as CDR1 and SAAAGT as CDR2. V is pruned by 4 bases and J by 0 bases, leaving 6 bases of the junction without a gene match. The rearrangement combines TRBV6-8 with TRBJ2-1; 10 of the junction bases match TRBD2. This TCR was sampled from a human donor in good health (CMV status not recorded). Some clones in this sample may be carry-over from other donors' samples. Sequencing was performed on CD8+ T cells from cultured PBMCs, taken from culture after CMV antigen stimulation. The CDR3 region has the sequence CASSSFTSGVSYNEQFF. The nucleotides read TGTGCCAGCAGTTCCTTTACTAGCGGGGTCTCCTACAATGAGCAGTTCTTC.